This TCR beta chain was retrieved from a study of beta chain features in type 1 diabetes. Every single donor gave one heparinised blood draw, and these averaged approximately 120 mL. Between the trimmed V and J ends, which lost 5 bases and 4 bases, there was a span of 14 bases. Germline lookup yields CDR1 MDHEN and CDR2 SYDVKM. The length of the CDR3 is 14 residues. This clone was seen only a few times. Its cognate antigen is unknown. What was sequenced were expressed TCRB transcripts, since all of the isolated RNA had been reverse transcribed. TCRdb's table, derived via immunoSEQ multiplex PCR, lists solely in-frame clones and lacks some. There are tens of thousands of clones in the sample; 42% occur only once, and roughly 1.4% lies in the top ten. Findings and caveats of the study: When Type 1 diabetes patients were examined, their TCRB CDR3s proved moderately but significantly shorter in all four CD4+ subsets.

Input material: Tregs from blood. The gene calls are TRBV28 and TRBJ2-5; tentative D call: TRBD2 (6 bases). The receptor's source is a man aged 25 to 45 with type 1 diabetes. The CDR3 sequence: CASSAGDSRETQYF. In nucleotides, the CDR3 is TGTGCCAGCAGTGCCGGGGACTCACGAGAGACCCAGTACTTC.